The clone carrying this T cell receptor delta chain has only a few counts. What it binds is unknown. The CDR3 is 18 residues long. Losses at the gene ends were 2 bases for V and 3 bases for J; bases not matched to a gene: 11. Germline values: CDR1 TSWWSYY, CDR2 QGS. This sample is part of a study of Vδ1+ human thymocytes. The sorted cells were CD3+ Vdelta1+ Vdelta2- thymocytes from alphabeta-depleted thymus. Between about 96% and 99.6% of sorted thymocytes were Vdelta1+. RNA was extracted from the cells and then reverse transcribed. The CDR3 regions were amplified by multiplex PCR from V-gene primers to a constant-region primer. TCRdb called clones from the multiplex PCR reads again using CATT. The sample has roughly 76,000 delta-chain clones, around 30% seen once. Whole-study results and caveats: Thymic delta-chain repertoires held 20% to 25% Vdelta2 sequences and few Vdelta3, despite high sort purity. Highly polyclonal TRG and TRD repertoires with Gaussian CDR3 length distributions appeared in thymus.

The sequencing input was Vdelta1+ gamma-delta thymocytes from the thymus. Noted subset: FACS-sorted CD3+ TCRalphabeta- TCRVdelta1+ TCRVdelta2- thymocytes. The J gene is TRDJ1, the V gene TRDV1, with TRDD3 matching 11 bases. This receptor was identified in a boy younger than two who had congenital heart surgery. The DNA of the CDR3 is TGTGCTCTTGGGGAAAGAGGACACTGGGGGATAATCGCCGATAAACTCATCTTT. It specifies CALGERGHWGIIADKLIF.